This TCR beta chain was obtained from a study of vaccination effects on CD4 cells after COVID-19. V shed 6 bases and J shed 1 base, with 9 bases lying between them. The CDR3 is 13 residues long. After expansion with viral peptide pools in the ViraFEST assay, antigen-specific CD4+ T cells were sequenced. A roughly 10-day culture period preceded the isolation of CD4+ T cells. Testing of the vaccine recipients showed negative nucleocapsid antibodies and no prior SARS-CoV-2 infection. Sequencing used immunoSEQ multiplex PCR; TCRdb keeps in-frame clones, though not all of them. This table holds roughly 25,000 clones, approximately 70% found once. On this clone itself: The target antigen is unknown.

The rearrangement links TRBV12-3 or TRBV12-4 to TRBJ1-1; the D is unclear. The TCR originated in a human donor who received a COVID-19 vaccine. Here the sequenced sample was CD4+ T cells from PBMCs cultured with HCoV-OC43 spike peptides, taken before COVID-19 vaccination. Subset denoted: HCoV-OC43 spike overlapping peptide pool stimulation. CDR3 sequence (DNA): TGTGCCAGCAGCCGAAATAAGAACACTGAAGCTTTCTTT. Amino acid sequence: CASSRNKNTEAFF.